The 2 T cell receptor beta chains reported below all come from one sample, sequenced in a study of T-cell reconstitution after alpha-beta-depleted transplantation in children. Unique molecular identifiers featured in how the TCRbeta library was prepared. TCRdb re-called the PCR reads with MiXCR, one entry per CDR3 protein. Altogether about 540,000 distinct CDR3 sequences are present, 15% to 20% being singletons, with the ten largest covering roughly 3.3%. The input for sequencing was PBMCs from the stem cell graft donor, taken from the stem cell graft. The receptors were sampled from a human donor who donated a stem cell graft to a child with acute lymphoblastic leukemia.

This CDR3 reads CASSFGQGDTGELFF. CDR3 coding DNA: TGTGCCAGCAGCTTCGGACAGGGAGACACCGGGGAGCTGTTTTTT. The chain is built from TRBV7-9 and TRBJ2-2, with 8 bases fitting TRBD1. Trimming took 3 bases from V and 3 from J; bases not matched to a gene: 3. Germline CDR1 SEHNR, CDR2 FQNEAQ (reference sequence). The CDR3 has 15 residues. Looking up the rest from reference TRBV7-9 and TRBJ2-2 gives the full variable domain: DTGVSQNPRHKITKRGQNVTFRCDPISEHNRLYWYRQTLGQGPEFLTYFQNEAQLEKSRLLSDRFSAERPKGSFSTLEIQRTEQGDSAMYLCASSFGQGDTGELFFGEGSRLTVL.

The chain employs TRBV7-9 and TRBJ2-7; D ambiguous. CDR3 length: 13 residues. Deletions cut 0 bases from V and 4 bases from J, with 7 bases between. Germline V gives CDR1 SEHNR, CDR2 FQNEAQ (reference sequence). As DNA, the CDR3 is TGTGCCAGCAGCTTAGCGGTGGTTTACGAGCAGTACTTC. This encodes CASSLAVVYEQYF.